This is a list of T cell receptor beta chains from one sample in a study of T cell clones after liver transplantation. Sequencing used immunoSEQ multiplex PCR; TCRdb keeps in-frame clones, though not all of them. The sample lists about 68,000 clones; 85% to 95% were seen once. The sample consisted of CD4+ T cells from blood, taken less than 26 months after liver transplant. These receptors were obtained from a human patient who received a liver transplant. Some T cells may trace back to the graft donor. Both conserved end residues are part of each CDR3. The D gene is left open where the match is weak. The size field is filled for only some rows; it gives once, few, many or a size class.

>TRBV14|NA|TRBJ2-6|NA
TGTGCCAGCAGTGAATCAACCCCCGGGGCCAACGTCCTGACTTTC
CASSESTPGANVLTF
>TRBV28|TRBD1|TRBJ1-2|once
TGTGCCAGCAGTTTAGACAGGGTAGATTATGGCTACACCTTC
CASSLDRVDYGYTF
>TRBV15|NA|TRBJ2-5|NA
TGTGCCACCAGCAGAGTGGGCCCAGGAGAGACCCAGTACTTC
CATSRVGPGETQYF
>TRBV7-9|NA|TRBJ2-5|NA
TGTGCCAGCAGCCCGACAACAGGATTCGGGGAGACCCAGTACTTC
CASSPTTGFGETQYF
>TRBV11-3|NA|TRBJ1-2|NA
TGTGCCAGCAGCTTAGATCTTGAGGACAGTAGGGTAAGGGGCTACACCTTC
CASSLDLEDSRVRGYTF
>TRBV12-5|TRBD2|TRBJ2-1|NA
TGTGCTAGTGGGCGGGAGGGCTCCTACAATGAGCAGTTCTTC
CASGREGSYNEQFF
>TRBV27|TRBD2|TRBJ2-3|NA
TGTGCCAGCAGTTTATTTGGCGGGAGAGCGGATACGCAGTATTTT
CASSLFGGRADTQYF
>TRBV11-2|TRBD2|TRBJ2-1|once
TGTGCCAGCAGCTTAATTAGCGGGCCCTACAATGAGCAGTTCTTC
CASSLISGPYNEQFF
>TRBV19|NA|TRBJ2-4|NA
TGTGCCAGTAGTAGTTCGGCCTGGATTCAGTACTTC
CASSSSAWIQYF
>TRBV7-3|NA|TRBJ2-2|NA
TGTGCCAGCAGCTTATCGGGCAGAGGGCAGATACCAAACACCGGGGAGCTGTTTTTT
CASSLSGRGQIPNTGELFF
>TRBV11-2|NA|TRBJ2-7|NA
TGTGCCAGCAGCTTAGGTCTGGTGGGGATCTACGAGCAGTACTTC
CASSLGLVGIYEQYF